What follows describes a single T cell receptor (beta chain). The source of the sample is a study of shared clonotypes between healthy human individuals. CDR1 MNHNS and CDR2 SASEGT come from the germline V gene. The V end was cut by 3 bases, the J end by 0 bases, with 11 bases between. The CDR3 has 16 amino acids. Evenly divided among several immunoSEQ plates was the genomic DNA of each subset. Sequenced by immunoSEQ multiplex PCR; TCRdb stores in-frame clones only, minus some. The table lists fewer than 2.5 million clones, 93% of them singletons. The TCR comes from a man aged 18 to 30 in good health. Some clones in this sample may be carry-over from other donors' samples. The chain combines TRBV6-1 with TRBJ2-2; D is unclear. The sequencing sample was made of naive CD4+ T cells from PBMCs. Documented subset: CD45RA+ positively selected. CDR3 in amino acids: CASSELHSANTGELFF. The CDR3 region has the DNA TGTGCCAGCAGTGAGTTGCACAGCGCGAACACCGGGGAGCTGTTTTTT.